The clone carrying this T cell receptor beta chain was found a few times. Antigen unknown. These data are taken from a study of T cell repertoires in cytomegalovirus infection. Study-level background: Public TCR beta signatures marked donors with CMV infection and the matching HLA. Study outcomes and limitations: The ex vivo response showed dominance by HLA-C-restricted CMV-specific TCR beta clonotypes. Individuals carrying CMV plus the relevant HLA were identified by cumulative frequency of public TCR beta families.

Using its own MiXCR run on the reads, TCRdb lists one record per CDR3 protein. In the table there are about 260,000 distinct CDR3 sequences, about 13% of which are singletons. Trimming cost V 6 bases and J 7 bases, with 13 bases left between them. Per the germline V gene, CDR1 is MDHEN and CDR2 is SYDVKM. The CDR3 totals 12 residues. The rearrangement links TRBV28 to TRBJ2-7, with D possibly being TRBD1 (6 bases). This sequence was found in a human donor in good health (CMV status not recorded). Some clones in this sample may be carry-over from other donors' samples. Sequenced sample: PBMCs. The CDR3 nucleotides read TGTGCCAGCAGACAGGGCCGTAGGGAGCAGTACTTC. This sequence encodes CASRQGRREQYF. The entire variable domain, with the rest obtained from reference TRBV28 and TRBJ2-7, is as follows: DVKVTQSSRYLVKRTGEKVFLECVQDMDHENMFWYRQDPGLGLRLIYFSYDVKMKEKGDIPEGYSVSREKKERFSLILESASTNQTSMYLCASRQGRREQYFGPGTRLTVT.